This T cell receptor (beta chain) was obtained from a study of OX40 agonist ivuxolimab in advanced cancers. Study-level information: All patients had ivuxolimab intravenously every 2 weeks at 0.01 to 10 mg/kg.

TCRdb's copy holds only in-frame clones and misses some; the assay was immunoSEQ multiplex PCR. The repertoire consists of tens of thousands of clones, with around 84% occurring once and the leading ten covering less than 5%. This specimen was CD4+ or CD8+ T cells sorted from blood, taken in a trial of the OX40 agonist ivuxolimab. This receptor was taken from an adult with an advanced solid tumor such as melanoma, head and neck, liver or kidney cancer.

CDR3 coding DNA: TGTGCCAGTATAGTGTCTATGAACACTGAAGCTTTCTTT. This sequence encodes CASIVSMNTEAFF. This chain links TRBV6-1 with TRBJ1-1; D gene unclear. The germline V and J ends were trimmed by 9 bases and 0 bases, with 11 bases remaining between them. Germline loops: CDR1 MNHNS, CDR2 SASEGT. The CDR3 runs 13 residues.